The rows below give T cell receptor beta chains drawn from one sample of a study of CD8 T cells in ankylosing spondylitis. TCRdb reprocessed the 5' RACE reads with MiXCR, giving one entry per CDR3 protein. Found here are tens of thousands of distinct CDR3 sequences, 2.7% of them singletons; the top ten hold 4.6%. Sequencing input: blood, either unsorted or a sorted T cell fraction (not recorded which). The receptors come from a male donor with ankylosing spondylitis or in good health (not recorded which). Both conserved end residues are part of each CDR3. Fields, in order: D gene, J gene, V gene, clone size, CDR3 DNA, CDR3 protein. The D gene is left open where the match is weak. Clone size appears in some rows only: once, few, many, or a class for an expanded clone.

>-|TRBJ2-3|TRBV9|many
TGTGCCAGCAGCGTACTTACAGATACGCAGTATTTT
CASSVLTDTQYF
>-|TRBJ2-2|TRBV9|many
TGTGCCAGCAGCGCGCACCACGGGGGGAACACCGGGGAGCTGTTTTTT
CASSAHHGGNTGELFF
>-|TRBJ1-4|TRBV9|many
TGTGCCAGCAGCACCCGCCACGGGGCGGCTAATGAAAAACTGTTTTTT
CASSTRHGAANEKLFF
>TRBD2|TRBJ2-1|TRBV9|many
TGTGCCAGCAGCGCCTTTTTAGCTAGCGGGTACGGCTCCTACAATGAGCAGTTCTTC
CASSAFLASGYGSYNEQFF
>-|TRBJ2-3|TRBV9|many
TGTGCCAGCAGCTTTAGTTCAGATACGCAGTATTTT
CASSFSSDTQYF
>-|TRBJ2-3|TRBV9|many
TGTGCCAGCAGCGTCGGGACGGCTAGCACAGATACGCAGTATTTT
CASSVGTASTDTQYF
>TRBD1|TRBJ2-7|TRBV9|many
TGTGCCAGCAGCGCGGACAGGGGGTTGGCCTACGAGCAGTACTTC
CASSADRGLAYEQYF
>TRBD1|TRBJ2-3|TRBV9|many
TGTGCCAGCAGCGTGGGACAGGGGGCGACCGAGAGGGCCGGTACGCAGTATTTT
CASSVGQGATERAGTQYF
>-|TRBJ2-6|TRBV9|many
TGTGCCAGCAGCGCCTCGGGGGTCGGGGCCAACGTCCTGACTTTC
CASSASGVGANVLTF
>-|TRBJ2-7|TRBV9|medium-sized
TGTGCCAGCAGCGTGGGGCCCCTAGGGGCAAGCTACGAGCAGTACTTC
CASSVGPLGASYEQYF
>-|TRBJ2-2|TRBV9|many
TGTGCCAGCAGCGTAGGGGCAGGGAGGAACACCGGGGAGCTGTTTTTT
CASSVGAGRNTGELFF
>TRBD1|TRBJ2-4|TRBV9|many
TGTGCCAGCAGCGAGGGACAGGGAAGCGTTCAGTACTTC
CASSEGQGSVQYF
>TRBD2|TRBJ2-1|TRBV6-1|many
TGTGCCAGCCGGACTAGCGGAAACAATGAGCAGTTCTTC
CASRTSGNNEQFF
>TRBD1|TRBJ2-7|TRBV9|many
TGTGCCAGCAGCGTAGCTGGTACAGGGGGCCGCAACGAGCAGTACTTC
CASSVAGTGGRNEQYF
>-|TRBJ2-1|TRBV9|many
TGTGCCAGCAGCGTCCAGGGAAGGGACAATGAGCAGTTCTTC
CASSVQGRDNEQFF
>-|TRBJ2-3|TRBV9|many
TGTGCCAGCAGCGAACCAGGGAGTAGTACGCAGTATTTT
CASSEPGSSTQYF
>-|TRBJ2-1|TRBV9|many
TGTGCCAGCAGCGTAGGGGCTGGGGAAAAAGGGTACAATGAGCAGTTCTTC
CASSVGAGEKGYNEQFF
>-|TRBJ2-1|TRBV9|many
TGTGCCAGCAGCGTAGGGCTAGTCTCCTACAATGAGCAGTTCTTC
CASSVGLVSYNEQFF
>-|TRBJ2-7|TRBV9|many
TGTGCCAGCAGCAAAACACAGGGTTCGGCCTACGAGCAGTACTTC
CASSKTQGSAYEQYF
>-|TRBJ1-6|TRBV9|many
TGTGCCAGCAGCGTAGGAGAGTCACCCCTCCACTTT
CASSVGESPLHF
>-|TRBJ2-3|TRBV9|many
TGTGCCAGCAGCGTAGGCGGGACCGGCACAGATACGCAGTATTTT
CASSVGGTGTDTQYF
>-|TRBJ2-5|TRBV9|many
TGTGCCAGCAGCGTAGGGTCGGAGAGGGGGACCCAGTACTTC
CASSVGSERGTQYF
>-|TRBJ1-2|TRBV9|many
TGTGCCAGCTCCCTGGGGGGGCCTGTAACTGGTGGCTACACCTTC
CASSLGGPVTGGYTF
>TRBD1|TRBJ1-6|TRBV9|many
TGTGCCAGCAGCGTAGAGGGACAGGGAGTCCATTCACCCCTCCACTTT
CASSVEGQGVHSPLHF
>-|TRBJ2-3|TRBV9|-
TGTGCCAGCAGCGTAGCCGCAGGGTGGGGCACAGATACGCAGTATTTT
CASSVAAGWGTDTQYF
>TRBD2|TRBJ2-5|TRBV9|many
TGTGCCAGCAGCGTCATAGCGGGAGCAGAGACCCAGTACTTC
CASSVIAGAETQYF
>TRBD2|TRBJ2-6|TRBV9|many
TGTGCCAGCAGCGCCCCCGCTGGGACTAGCGTACGCTCTGGGGCCAACGTCCTGACTTTC
CASSAPAGTSVRSGANVLTF
>TRBD2|TRBJ2-2|TRBV9|-
TGTGCCAGCACCGGACTAGCGGGCATCCGTACCGGGGAGCTGTTTTTT
CASTGLAGIRTGELFF
>-|TRBJ2-3|TRBV9|many
TGTGCCAGCAGCGTAGGTGGAGGGCAGACTGATACGCAGTATTTT
CASSVGGGQTDTQYF
>-|TRBJ2-3|TRBV9|many
TGTGCCAGCAGGGGGGCTGGTGTAGGCGCGCAGTATTTT
CASRGAGVGAQYF
>-|TRBJ2-1|TRBV9|many
TGTGCCAGCAGCGTAGAAGGAACTCACCCCAATGAGCAGTGGTTCTTC
CASSVEGTHPNEQWFF
>-|TRBJ1-3|TRBV9|many
TGTGCCAGCAGCCCCAGAGAGGGCTCTGGAAACACCATATATTTT
CASSPREGSGNTIYF
>-|TRBJ2-2|TRBV9|many
TGTGCCAGCAGCGTAGGTCAAGCCGGGGAGCTGTTTTTT
CASSVGQAGELFF
>-|TRBJ1-5|TRBV12-3/TRBV12-4|many
TGTGCCGTCGACAGGTTCAGGGCGCCCCAGCATTTT
CAVDRFRAPQHF
>-|TRBJ2-3|TRBV9|many
TGTGCCAGCAGCGTACAAGATGGTACGCAGTATTTT
CASSVQDGTQYF
>TRBD2|TRBJ2-7|TRBV9|many
TGTGCCAGCAGCCTAGTGGGACTAGGGGAGCAGTACTTC
CASSLVGLGEQYF
>-|TRBJ1-1|TRBV9|-
TGTGCCAGCAGCGACGGGGGACGCACTGAAGCTTTCTTT
CASSDGGRTEAFF
>-|TRBJ1-1|TRBV9|many
TGTGCCAGCAGCGGCAGGGAAGGGGTGAACACTGAAGCTTTCTTT
CASSGREGVNTEAFF
>TRBD2|TRBJ2-1|TRBV9|many
TGTGCCAGCAGCGTAGCTGGGACTAGCGGGAATGAGCAGTTCTTC
CASSVAGTSGNEQFF
>TRBD2|TRBJ2-5|TRBV9|many
TGTGCCAGCAGCGTAGCTCTAGCGGGAGCCCGGGAGACCCAGTACTTC
CASSVALAGARETQYF
>-|TRBJ2-5|TRBV9|many
TGTGCCAGCAGCCCAGTGGAGGAGACCCAGTACTTC
CASSPVEETQYF
>-|TRBJ2-6|TRBV9|many
TGTGCCAGCAGCGGTTACAGGGTATCTGGGGCCAACGTCCTGACTTTC
CASSGYRVSGANVLTF
>-|TRBJ2-5|TRBV9|many
TGTGCCAGCAGCGTGGACGTTAGCGGAGAGACCCAGTACTTC
CASSVDVSGETQYF
>-|TRBJ2-7|TRBV21-1|many
TGTGCCAGCAGCGAGACAAGTTCCTACGAGCAGTACTTC
CASSETSSYEQYF
>TRBD2|TRBJ2-2|TRBV9|many
TGTGCCAGCAGCGCATGGGGACTAGCGTCAAACACCGGGGAGCTGTTTTTT
CASSAWGLASNTGELFF
>TRBD2|TRBJ2-2|TRBV9|many
TGTGCCAGCAGTTATAGCGGGAGCGCGACGAACACCGGGGAGCTGTTTTTT
CASSYSGSATNTGELFF
>-|TRBJ2-3|TRBV9|few
TGTGCCAGCAGCGCCTCGGCGGGCGGTTCAGATACGCAGTATTTT
CASSASAGGSDTQYF
>-|TRBJ1-2|TRBV9|many
TGTGCCAGCAGCGTAGCGGGGGCTACTGGCTACACCTTC
CASSVAGATGYTF
>-|TRBJ2-3|TRBV9|many
TGTGCCAGCAGCGACGGGTCGACGGATACGCAGTATTTT
CASSDGSTDTQYF
>TRBD1|TRBJ1-4|TRBV9|many
TGTGCCAGCAGCGCCGGGACAGGTGAAAAACTGTTTTTT
CASSAGTGEKLFF
>TRBD2|TRBJ2-3|TRBV20-1|many
TGCAGTGCCCGGACTAGCGGGAGCACAGATACGCAGTATTTT
CSARTSGSTDTQYF
>TRBD2|TRBJ2-5|TRBV9|many
TGTGCCAGCAGCGTCACGGGGGGACTCCGGTACCAAGAGACCCAGTACTTC
CASSVTGGLRYQETQYF
>-|TRBJ2-3|TRBV9|medium-sized
TGTGCCAGCAGCGTAGACACAGATACGCAGTATTTT
CASSVDTDTQYF
>-|TRBJ2-2|TRBV9|few
TGTGCCAGCAGCTATGCTGTCCCGGCCGGGGAGCTGTTTTTT
CASSYAVPAGELFF
>TRBD2|TRBJ2-1|TRBV9|many
TGTGCCAGCAGCGTAGAAGGGAAAGCGGGGCCCTTCTCCTACAATGAGCAGTTCTTC
CASSVEGKAGPFSYNEQFF
>-|TRBJ1-1|TRBV9|many
TGTGCCAGCAGCCAGACGGTAAACACTGAAGCTTTCTTT
CASSQTVNTEAFF
>TRBD1|TRBJ2-2|TRBV9|many
TGTGCCAGCAGCGTAGCTACAGGGGCAGGGGGCTACACCGGGGAGCTGTTTTTT
CASSVATGAGGYTGELFF